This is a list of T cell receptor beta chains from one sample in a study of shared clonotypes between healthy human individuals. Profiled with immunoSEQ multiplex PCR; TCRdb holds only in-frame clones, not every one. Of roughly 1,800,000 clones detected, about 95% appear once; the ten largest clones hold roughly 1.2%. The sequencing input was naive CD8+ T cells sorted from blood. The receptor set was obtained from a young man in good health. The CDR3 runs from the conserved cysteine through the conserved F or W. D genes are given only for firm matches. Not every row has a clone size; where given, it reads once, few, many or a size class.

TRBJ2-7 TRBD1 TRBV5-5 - TGTGCCAGCAGCTTTTGGGACAGGGACCACGAGCAGTACTTC CASSFWDRDHEQYF
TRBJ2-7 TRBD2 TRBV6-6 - TGTGCCAGCAGTTACGTCTTGGCGGGAGACTACGAGCAGTACTTC CASSYVLAGDYEQYF
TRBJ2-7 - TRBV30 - TGTGCCTGGAGGGAACCAACAGGGAGCGAGCAGTACTTC CAWREPTGSEQYF
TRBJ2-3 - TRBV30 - TGTGCCTGGAGTGTAGGGAACTTAGATACGCAGTATTTT CAWSVGNLDTQYF
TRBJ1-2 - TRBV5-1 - TGCGCCAGCAGCTCGCATAACAGCGAGTGGGTATATGGCTACACCTTC CASSSHNSEWVYGYTF
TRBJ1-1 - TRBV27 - TGTGCCAGCAGTCCACCCGGGAGTGAAGCTTTCTTT CASSPPGSEAFF
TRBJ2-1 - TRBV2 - TGTGCCAGCAACGAGAAATTCTCCTACAATGAGCAGTTCTTC CASNEKFSYNEQFF
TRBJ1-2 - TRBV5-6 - TGTGCCAGCAGCTTGGGCGGTAGCGGGGGCTATGGCTACACCTTC CASSLGGSGGYGYTF
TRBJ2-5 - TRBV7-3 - TGTGCCGAGCAGCTTAATGTCCCGGGGCCAGAAACCGGTGGGCAAGAGACCCAGTACTTC CAEQLNVPGPETGGQETQYF
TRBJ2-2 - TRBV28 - TGTGCCAGCAGTTTATCCGGGGTGGCCGGGGAGCTGTTTTTT CASSLSGVAGELFF
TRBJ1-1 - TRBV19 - TGTGCCAGTAGCGCACAGTACATGAACACTGAAGCTTTCTTT CASSAQYMNTEAFF
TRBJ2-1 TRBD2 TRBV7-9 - TGTGCCGCCCTTACTAGCGGCACCTACAATGAGCAGTTCTTC CAALTSGTYNEQFF
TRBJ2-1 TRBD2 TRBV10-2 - TGCGCCAGCAGTGAGCTTTGGGAGGGGTACAATGAGCAGTTCTTC CASSELWEGYNEQFF
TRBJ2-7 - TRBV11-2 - TGTGCCAGCAGCTTAGATAGGGTCAGGGGACCATTACGCCCCTACGAGCAGTACTTC CASSLDRVRGPLRPYEQYF
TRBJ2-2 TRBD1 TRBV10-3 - TGTGCCATCAGTGAGTTGGACAGGGGTCCCGGGGAGCTGTTTTTT CAISELDRGPGELFF
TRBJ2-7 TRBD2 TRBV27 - TGTGCCAGCAGTAACCTAGCGGGAGATGGGGTCTACGAGCAGTACTTC CASSNLAGDGVYEQYF
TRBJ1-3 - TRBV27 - TGTGCCAGCAGTTTCCGGCGGGGATATGGAAACACCATATATTTT CASSFRRGYGNTIYF
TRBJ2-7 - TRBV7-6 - TGTGCCAGCAGCCCCCAGACCAACTCCTACGAGCAGTACTTC CASSPQTNSYEQYF
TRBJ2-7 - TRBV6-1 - TGTGCCAGCAGAACAGAGCATAACTCCTACGAGCAGTACTTC CASRTEHNSYEQYF
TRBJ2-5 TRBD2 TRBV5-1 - TGCGCCAGCAGCCTCTCCACTAGCGGCCAAGAGACCCAGTACTTC CASSLSTSGQETQYF
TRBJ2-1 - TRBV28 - TGTGCCAGCAGGGGTGGTGGAACAGGGTGGGATGAGCAGTTCTTC CASRGGGTGWDEQFF
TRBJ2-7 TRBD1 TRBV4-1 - TGCGCCAGCAGCCTTAGACAGGGAACACCCTACGAGCAGTACTTC CASSLRQGTPYEQYF
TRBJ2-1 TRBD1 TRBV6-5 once TGTGCCAGCAGTCTTACAGGGGGCACTGAGCAGTTCTTC CASSLTGGTEQFF
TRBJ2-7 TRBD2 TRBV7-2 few TGTGCCAGCAGCTTACTAGCGGACCCTTCCTACGAGCAGTACTTC CASSLLADPSYEQYF
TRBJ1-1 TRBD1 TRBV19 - TGTGCCAGTAGTATTGGACAGGGGGCGTATGATGAAGCTTTCTTT CASSIGQGAYDEAFF
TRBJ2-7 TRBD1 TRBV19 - TGTGCCAGTAGTATAGGGACAGGTCCCCCCTACGAGCAGTACTTC CASSIGTGPPYEQYF
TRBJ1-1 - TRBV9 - TGTGCCAGCAGCGTTGGGGGAGAGACTGAAGCTTTCTTT CASSVGGETEAFF
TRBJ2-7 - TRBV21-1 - TGTGCCAGCAGCAAAGCGACCCTAGAGGGACAGGGGGTCTACGAGCAGTACTTC CASSKATLEGQGVYEQYF
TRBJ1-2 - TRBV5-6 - TGTGCCAGCAGCTTTTCGTCAGTCGGGATTCGGGGCTACACCTTC CASSFSSVGIRGYTF
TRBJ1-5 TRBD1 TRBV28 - TGTGCCAGCAGTTATTTGGGACAGTATAGCAATCAGCCCCAGCATTTT CASSYLGQYSNQPQHF
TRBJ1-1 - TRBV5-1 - TGCGCCAGCAGCACCAGGGCCCAGAACACTGAAGCTTTCTTT CASSTRAQNTEAFF
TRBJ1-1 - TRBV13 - TGTGCCAGCAGCCAACTCCGACCGACAGCCAACACTGAAGCTTTCTTT CASSQLRPTANTEAFF
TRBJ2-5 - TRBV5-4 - TGTGCCAGCAGCTTGGGGGGTAGTTGGGAGACCCAGTACTTC CASSLGGSWETQYF
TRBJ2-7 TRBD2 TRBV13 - TGTGCCAGCAGCTTAGGCGGGGGGGCCCTTTACGAGCAGTACTTC CASSLGGGALYEQYF
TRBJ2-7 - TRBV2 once TGTGCCAGCAGTGAGGGGGGTTCCTACGAGCAGTACTTC CASSEGGSYEQYF
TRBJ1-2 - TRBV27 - TGTGCCAGCAGTTTGACAGTCGACTATGGCTACACCTTC CASSLTVDYGYTF
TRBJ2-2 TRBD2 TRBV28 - TGTGCCAGCCAACTAGGTTCCCGGGGGGGGACCGGGGAGCTGTTTTTT CASQLGSRGGTGELFF
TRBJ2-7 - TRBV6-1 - TGTGCCAGCAAGAGTCTTCTGGACAGAACTTTC CASKSLLDRTF
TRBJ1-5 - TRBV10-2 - TGCGCCAGTCGGGCAGGGAATCAGCCCCAGCATTTT CASRAGNQPQHF
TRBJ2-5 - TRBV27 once TGTGCCAGCAGTTTATCGGGGGGGCGGGAGACCCAGTACTTC CASSLSGGRETQYF
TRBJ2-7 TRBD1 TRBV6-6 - TGTGCCAGCAGTTACTCTATTGGGACAGCCGACGGGCAGTACTTC CASSYSIGTADGQYF
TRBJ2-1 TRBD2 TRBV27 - TGTGCCAGCAGTTTTGGGGGACTAGCGAGTAATGAGCAGTTCTTC CASSFGGLASNEQFF
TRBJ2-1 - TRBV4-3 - TGCGCCAGCAGCCAAGCCCACGTGGGGGGAGTCTACAATGAGCAGTTCTTC CASSQAHVGGVYNEQFF
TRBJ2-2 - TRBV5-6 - TGTGCCAGCAGCTGGGAGGGGGAGCTGTTTTTT CASSWEGELFF
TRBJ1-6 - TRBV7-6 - TGTGCCAGCAGCTCAAGTGGGGGGTACACCCATAATTCACCCCTCCACTTT CASSSSGGYTHNSPLHF
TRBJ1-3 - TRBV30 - TGTGCCTGGAGCTGGTTACAGGGAGGGTTCTCTGGAAACACCATATATTTT CAWSWLQGGFSGNTIYF
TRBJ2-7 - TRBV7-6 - TGTGCCAGCAGCTCAGGACGGGGATTGGGCTACGAGCAGTACTTC CASSSGRGLGYEQYF
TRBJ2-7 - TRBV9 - TGTGCCAGCAGCGCACCGGGTCCCCCCTACGAGCAGTACTTC CASSAPGPPYEQYF
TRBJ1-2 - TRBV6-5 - TGTGCCAGCAGTTACTCTACGGGGGAGTATAACTATGGCTACACCTTC CASSYSTGEYNYGYTF
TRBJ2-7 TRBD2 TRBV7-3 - TGTGCCAGCAGCTTAATGTCCAGCGGGGAGGTGCAGTACTTC CASSLMSSGEVQYF
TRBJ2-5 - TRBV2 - TGTGCCAGCAGTCCCGGGACGGCATCAGAGACCCAGTACTTC CASSPGTASETQYF
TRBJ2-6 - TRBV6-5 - TGTGCCAGCAGGGCCCCGAGCTCTGGGGCCAACGTCCTGACTTTC CASRAPSSGANVLTF
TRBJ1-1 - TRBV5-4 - TGTGCCAGCAGTACTGACTGGGTGGCAGCTGTGAACACTGAAGCTTTCTTT CASSTDWVAAVNTEAFF